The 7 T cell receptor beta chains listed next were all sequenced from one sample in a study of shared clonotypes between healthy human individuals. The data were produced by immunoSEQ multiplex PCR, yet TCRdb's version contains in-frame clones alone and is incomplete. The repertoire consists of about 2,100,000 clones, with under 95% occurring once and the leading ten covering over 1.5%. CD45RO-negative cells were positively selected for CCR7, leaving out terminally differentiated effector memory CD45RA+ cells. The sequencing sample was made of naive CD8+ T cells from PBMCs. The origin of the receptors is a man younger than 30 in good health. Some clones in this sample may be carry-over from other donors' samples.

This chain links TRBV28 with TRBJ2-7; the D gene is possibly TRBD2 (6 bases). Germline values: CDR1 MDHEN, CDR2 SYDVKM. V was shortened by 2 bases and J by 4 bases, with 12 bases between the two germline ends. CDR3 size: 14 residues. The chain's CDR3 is CASSLRLAYYEQYF. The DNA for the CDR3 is TGTGCCAGCAGTTTAAGGCTAGCGTATTACGAGCAGTACTTC. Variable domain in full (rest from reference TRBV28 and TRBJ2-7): DVKVTQSSRYLVKRTGEKVFLECVQDMDHENMFWYRQDPGLGLRLIYFSYDVKMKEKGDIPEGYSVSREKKERFSLILESASTNQTSMYLCASSLRLAYYEQYFGPGTRLTVT.

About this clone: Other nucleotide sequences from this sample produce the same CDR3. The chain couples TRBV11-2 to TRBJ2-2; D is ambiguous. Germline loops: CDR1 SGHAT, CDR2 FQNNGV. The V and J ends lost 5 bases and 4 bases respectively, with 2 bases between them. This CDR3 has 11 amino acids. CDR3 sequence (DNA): TGTGCCAGCAGCCCCACCGGGGAGCTGTTTTTT. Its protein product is CASSPTGELFF.

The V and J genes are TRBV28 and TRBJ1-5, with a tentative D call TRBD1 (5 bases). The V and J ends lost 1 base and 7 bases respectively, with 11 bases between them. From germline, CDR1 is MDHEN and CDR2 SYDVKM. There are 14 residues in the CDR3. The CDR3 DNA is TGTGCCAGCAGTTTATCAGGGCTCACGCAGCCCCAGCATTTT. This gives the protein CASSLSGLTQPQHF. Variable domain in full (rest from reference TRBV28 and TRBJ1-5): DVKVTQSSRYLVKRTGEKVFLECVQDMDHENMFWYRQDPGLGLRLIYFSYDVKMKEKGDIPEGYSVSREKKERFSLILESASTNQTSMYLCASSLSGLTQPQHFGDGTRLSIL.

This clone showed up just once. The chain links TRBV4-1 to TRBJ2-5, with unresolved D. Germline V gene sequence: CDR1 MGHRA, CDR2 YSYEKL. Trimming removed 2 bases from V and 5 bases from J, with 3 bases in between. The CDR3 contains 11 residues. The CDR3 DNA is TGCGCCAGCAGCCAAATGGAGACCCAGTACTTC. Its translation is CASSQMETQYF.

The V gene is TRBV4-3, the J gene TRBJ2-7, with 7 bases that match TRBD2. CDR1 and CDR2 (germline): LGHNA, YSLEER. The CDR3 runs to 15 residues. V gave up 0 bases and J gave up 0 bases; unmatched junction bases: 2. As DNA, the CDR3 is TGCGCCAGCAGCCAAGATAGGGAGGGCTCCTACGAGCAGTACTTC. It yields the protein CASSQDREGSYEQYF.

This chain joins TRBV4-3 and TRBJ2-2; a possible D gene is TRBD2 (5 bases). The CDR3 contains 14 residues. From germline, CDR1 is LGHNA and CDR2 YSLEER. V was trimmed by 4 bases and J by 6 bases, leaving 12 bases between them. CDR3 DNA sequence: TGCGCCAGCAGCCCCGGGGAGAAAGCCGGGGAGCTGTTTTTT. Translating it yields CASSPGEKAGELFF.

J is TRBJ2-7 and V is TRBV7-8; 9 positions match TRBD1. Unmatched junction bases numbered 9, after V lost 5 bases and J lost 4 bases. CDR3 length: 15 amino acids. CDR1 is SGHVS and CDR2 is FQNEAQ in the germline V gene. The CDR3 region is CASSQDRGTAYEQYF. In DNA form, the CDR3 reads TGTGCCAGCAGCCAGGACAGGGGCACAGCGTACGAGCAGTACTTC.